This TCR beta chain is drawn from a study of spatial heterogeneity in lung cancer. The time point was: sample taken at primary tumor resection. Unsorted whole RNA samples from tumor, nontumor lung or frozen PBMC were sequenced. This clonotype was detected many times. Every TCR cDNA molecule bore a unique molecular identifier. TCRdb independently ran MiXCR on the 5' RACE reads; one entry per CDR3 protein. The data contain approximately 25,000 distinct CDR3 sequences, around 3.2% of them singletons. CDR3 length equals 13 residues. The V end was cut by 5 bases, the J end by 4 bases, with 12 bases between.

The specimen comprised PBMCs, sampled at surgery. The source is a female donor with early-stage non-small cell lung cancer. The chain combines TRBV12-3 or TRBV12-4 with TRBJ2-7; no firm D call. The CDR3 nucleotides read TGTGCCAGCAGTCCAACCCATCAATACGAGCAGTACTTC. This translates into CASSPTHQYEQYF.